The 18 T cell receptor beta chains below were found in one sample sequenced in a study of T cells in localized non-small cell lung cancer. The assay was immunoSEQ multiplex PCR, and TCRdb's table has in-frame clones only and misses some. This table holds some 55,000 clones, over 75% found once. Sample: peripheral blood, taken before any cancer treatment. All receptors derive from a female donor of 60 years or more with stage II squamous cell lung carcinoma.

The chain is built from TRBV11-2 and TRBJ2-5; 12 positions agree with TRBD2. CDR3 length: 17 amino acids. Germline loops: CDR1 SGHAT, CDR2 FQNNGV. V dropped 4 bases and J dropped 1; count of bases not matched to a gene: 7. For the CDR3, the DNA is TGTGCCAGCAGCTCAACACTAGCGGGGGGCCTCCAAGAGACCCAGTACTTC. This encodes CASSSTLAGGLQETQYF.

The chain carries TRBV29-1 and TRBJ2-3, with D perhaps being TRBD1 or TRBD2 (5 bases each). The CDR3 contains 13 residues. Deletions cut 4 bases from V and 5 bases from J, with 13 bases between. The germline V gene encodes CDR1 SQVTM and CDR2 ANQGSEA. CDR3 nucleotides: TGCAGCGTTGCAGGGAATGAGGGAGATACGCAGTATTTT. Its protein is CSVAGNEGDTQYF.

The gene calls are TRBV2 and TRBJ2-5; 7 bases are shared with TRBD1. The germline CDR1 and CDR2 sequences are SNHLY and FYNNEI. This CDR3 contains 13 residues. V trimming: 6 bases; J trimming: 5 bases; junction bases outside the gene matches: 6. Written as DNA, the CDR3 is TGTGCCAGCAGGAACAGGGGTGGGGAGACCCAGTACTTC. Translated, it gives CASRNRGGETQYF.

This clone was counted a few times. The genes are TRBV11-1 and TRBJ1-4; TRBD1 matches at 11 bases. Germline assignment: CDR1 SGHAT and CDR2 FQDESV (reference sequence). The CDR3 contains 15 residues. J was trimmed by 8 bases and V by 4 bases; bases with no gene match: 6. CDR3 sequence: CASSSGQGVKEKLFF. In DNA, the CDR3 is TGTGCCAGCAGCTCGGGACAGGGGGTGAAAGAAAAACTGTTTTTT.

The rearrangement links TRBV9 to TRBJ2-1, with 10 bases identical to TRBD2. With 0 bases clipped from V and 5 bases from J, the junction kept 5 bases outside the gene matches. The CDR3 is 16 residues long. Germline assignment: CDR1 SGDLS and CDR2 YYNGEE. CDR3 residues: CASSVGPAGGDNEQFF. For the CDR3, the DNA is TGTGCCAGCAGCGTAGGCCCAGCGGGGGGGGACAATGAGCAGTTCTTC.

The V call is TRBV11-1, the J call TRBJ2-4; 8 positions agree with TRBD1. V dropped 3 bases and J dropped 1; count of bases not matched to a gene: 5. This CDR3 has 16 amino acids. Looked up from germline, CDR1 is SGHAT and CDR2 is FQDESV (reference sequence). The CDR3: CASSFAQGVAKNIQYF. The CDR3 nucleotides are TGTGCCAGCAGCTTCGCACAGGGGGTGGCCAAAAACATTCAGTACTTC. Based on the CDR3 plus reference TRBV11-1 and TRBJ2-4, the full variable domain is EAEVAQSPRYKITEKSQAVAFWCDPISGHATLYWYRQILGQGPELLVQFQDESVVDDSQLPKDRFSAERLKGVDSTLKIQPAELGDSAMYLCASSFAQGVAKNIQYFGAGTRLSVL.

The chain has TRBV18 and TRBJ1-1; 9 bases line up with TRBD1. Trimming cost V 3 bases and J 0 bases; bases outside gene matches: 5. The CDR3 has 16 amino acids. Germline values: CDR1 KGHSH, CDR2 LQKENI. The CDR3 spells CASSPDRGALNTEAFF. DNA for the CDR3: TGTGCCAGCTCACCCGACAGGGGGGCCCTGAACACTGAAGCTTTCTTT.

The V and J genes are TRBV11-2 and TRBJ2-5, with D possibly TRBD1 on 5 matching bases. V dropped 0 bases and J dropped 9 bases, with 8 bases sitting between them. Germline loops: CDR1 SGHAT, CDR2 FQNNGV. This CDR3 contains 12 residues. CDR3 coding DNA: TGTGCCAGCAGCTTAGATGGGGCTGCCCAGTACTTC. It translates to CASSLDGAAQYF.

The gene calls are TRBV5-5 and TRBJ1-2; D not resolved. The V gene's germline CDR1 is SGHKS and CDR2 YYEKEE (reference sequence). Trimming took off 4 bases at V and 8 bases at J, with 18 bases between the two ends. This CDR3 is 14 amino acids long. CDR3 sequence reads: CASSLGHPTGGYTF. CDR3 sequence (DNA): TGTGCCAGCAGCCTGGGTCACCCGACGGGAGGCTACACCTTC.

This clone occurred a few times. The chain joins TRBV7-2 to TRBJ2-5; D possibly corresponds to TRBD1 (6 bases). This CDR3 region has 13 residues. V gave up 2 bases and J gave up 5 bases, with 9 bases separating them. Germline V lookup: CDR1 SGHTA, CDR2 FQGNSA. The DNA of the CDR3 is TGTGCCAGCAGCTTAAACAGGGATGAGACCCAGTACTTC. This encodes CASSLNRDETQYF.

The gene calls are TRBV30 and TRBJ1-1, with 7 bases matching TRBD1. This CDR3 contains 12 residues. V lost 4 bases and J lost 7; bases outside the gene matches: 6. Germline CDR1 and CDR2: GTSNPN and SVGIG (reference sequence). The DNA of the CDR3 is TGTGCCTGGAAAGGGGGCGGGGTTGAAGCTTTCTTT. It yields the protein CAWKGGGVEAFF.

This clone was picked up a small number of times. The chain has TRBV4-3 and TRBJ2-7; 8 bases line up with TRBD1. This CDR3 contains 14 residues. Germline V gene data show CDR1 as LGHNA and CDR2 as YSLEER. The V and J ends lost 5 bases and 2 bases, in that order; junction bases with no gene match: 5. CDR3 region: CASSGRTGPYEQYF. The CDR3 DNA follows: TGCGCCAGCAGCGGACGGACAGGGCCCTACGAGCAGTACTTC.

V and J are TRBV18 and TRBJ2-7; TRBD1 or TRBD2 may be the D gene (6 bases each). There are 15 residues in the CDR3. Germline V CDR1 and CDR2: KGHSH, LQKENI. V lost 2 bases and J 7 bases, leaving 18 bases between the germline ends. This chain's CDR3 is CASSPGGQLLREQYF. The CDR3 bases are TGTGCCAGCTCACCAGGGGGGCAGCTATTGAGAGAGCAGTACTTC. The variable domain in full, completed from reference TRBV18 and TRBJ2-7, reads NAGVMQNPRHLVRRRGQEARLRCSPMKGHSHVYWYRQLPEEGLKFMVYLQKENIIDESGMPKERFSAEFPKEGPSILRIQQVVRGDSAAYFCASSPGGQLLREQYFGPGTRLTVT.

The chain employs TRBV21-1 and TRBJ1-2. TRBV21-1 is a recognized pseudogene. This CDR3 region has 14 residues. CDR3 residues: CASPPGRPNYGYTF. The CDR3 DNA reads TGTGCCAGCCCCCCCGGGCGCCCTAACTATGGCTACACCTTC.

In DNA form, the CDR3 reads TGCGCCAGCAGCCAAGATCCCCTTAGCTACGAGCAGTACTTC. Protein sequence: CASSQDPLSYEQYF. V and J are TRBV4-3 and TRBJ2-7, with unresolved D. This CDR3 region has 14 residues. Trimming stripped 0 bases from V and 3 bases from J, with 9 bases between. Looked up from germline, CDR1 is LGHNA and CDR2 is YSLEER.

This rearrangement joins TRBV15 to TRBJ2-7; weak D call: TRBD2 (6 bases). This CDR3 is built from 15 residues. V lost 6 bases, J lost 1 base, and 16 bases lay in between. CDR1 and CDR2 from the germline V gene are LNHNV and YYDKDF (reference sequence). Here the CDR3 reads CATSSPGGLSYEQYF. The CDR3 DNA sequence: TGTGCCACCAGTTCACCCGGGGGACTTTCCTACGAGCAGTACTTC.

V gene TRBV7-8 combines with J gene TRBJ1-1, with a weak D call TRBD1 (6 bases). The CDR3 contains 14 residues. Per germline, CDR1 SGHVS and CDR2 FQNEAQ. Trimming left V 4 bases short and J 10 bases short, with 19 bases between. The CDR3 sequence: CASSSPGGPRRAFF. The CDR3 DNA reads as TGTGCCAGCAGCTCTCCTGGGGGGCCCAGGCGAGCTTTCTTT. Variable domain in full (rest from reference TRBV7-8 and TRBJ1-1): GAGVSQSPRYKVAKRGQDVALRCDPISGHVSLFWYQQALGQGPEFLTYFQNEAQLDKSGLPSDRFFAERPEGSVSTLKIQRTQQEDSAVYLCASSSPGGPRRAFFGQGTRLTVV.

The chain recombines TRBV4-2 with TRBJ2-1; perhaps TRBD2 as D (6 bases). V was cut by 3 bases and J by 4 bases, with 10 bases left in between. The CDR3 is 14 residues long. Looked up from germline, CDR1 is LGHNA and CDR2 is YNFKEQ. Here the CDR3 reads CASSQVGGYNEQFF. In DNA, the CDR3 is TGTGCCAGCAGCCAGGTCGGGGGTTACAATGAGCAGTTCTTC.